The 27 T cell receptor beta chains below were found in one sample sequenced in a study of identifying expanded T cells in peripheral blood (dated by TCRdb to 2018 to 2020). The method behind the library was the immunoSEQ multiplex PCR assay. TCRdb's version of the immuneACCESS table is confined to in-frame rearrangements and falls short of the full clone set. An unresolved V gene accounts for under half of the shortfall where checked; the remainder is of unknown origin. Recorded for this sample are under 120,000 clones; 80% to 90% of them occurred a single time. The ten largest clones represent about 15% of the sample. The sequenced sample was blood. Receptors originate from a person aged 18 to 70 in good health.

This clone was detected only once. The rearrangement joins TRBV6-6 to TRBJ2-2; D unclear. This CDR3 is built from 14 residues. Germline values: CDR1 MNHNY, CDR2 SVGAGI (reference sequence). V shed 0 bases and J shed 5 bases, with 7 bases lying between them. The CDR3 region has the DNA TGTGCCAGCAGTTACTCGGGCTGGACCGGGGAGCTGTTTTTT. This encodes CASSYSGWTGELFF.

The CDR3 sequence: CASSLMGGTGANVLTF. The DNA of the CDR3 is TGCGCCAGCAGCTTGATGGGGGGCACTGGGGCCAACGTCCTGACTTTC. The rearrangement joins TRBV5-1 to TRBJ2-6; TRBD1 or TRBD2 may be the D gene (6 bases each). V dropped 1 base and J dropped 2 bases, with 10 bases sitting between them. This CDR3 spans 16 amino acids. The germline V gene has CDR1 SGHRS and CDR2 YFSETQ.

This clone was detected only once. The chain employs TRBV6-1 and TRBJ1-2, with D perhaps TRBD1 (5 bases). In germline, CDR1 is MNHNS, CDR2 SASEGT. The CDR3 is made up of 15 amino acids. The ends were cut back, 2 bases at V and 8 bases at J, with 18 bases in the middle. In DNA form, the CDR3 reads TGTGCCAGCAGTGAACTCTGGGTCGGAAAGGGGGGCTACACCTTC. As protein: CASSELWVGKGGYTF.

The chain recombines TRBV5-4 with TRBJ1-2, with D unresolved. The CDR3 has 16 amino acids. The germline V gene has CDR1 SGHNT and CDR2 YYREEE (reference sequence). Trimming pared 4 bases from V and 4 bases from J, leaving 20 bases between. CDR3 nucleotide sequence: TGTGCCAGCAGCACGTTCCAGGCCTCTTTACCCTATGGCTACACCTTC. As protein: CASSTFQASLPYGYTF.

In DNA form, the CDR3 reads TGTGCCAGCAGCTTAGATCGACTAGCGAGCTCAGATACGCAGTATTTT. It is translated as CASSLDRLASSDTQYF. This chain connects TRBV11-2 to TRBJ2-3; 8 positions match TRBD2. Unmatched junction bases numbered 6, after V lost 0 bases and J lost 4 bases. The CDR3 is 16 amino acids. Germline CDR1 reads SGHAT; CDR2 reads FQNNGV.

This clone was counted only a few times. The V gene is TRBV9, the J gene TRBJ2-1; 8 positions match TRBD2. J lost 5 bases, V lost 0 bases, and 7 bases had no gene match. This CDR3 is built from 16 residues. Germline CDR1 reads SGDLS; CDR2 reads YYNGEE. CDR3 residues: CASSVGAGLGNNEQFF. CDR3 sequence (DNA): TGTGCCAGCAGCGTAGGGGCGGGACTAGGCAACAATGAGCAGTTCTTC.

The chain employs TRBV6-1 and TRBJ1-5; D unclear. This CDR3 spans 15 amino acids. From germline, CDR1 is MNHNS and CDR2 SASEGT. V was shortened by 3 bases and J by 0 bases, with 9 bases between the two germline ends. In DNA, the CDR3 is TGTGCCAGCAGTGATTCATTTTATAGCAATCAGCCCCAGCATTTT. Translating gives CASSDSFYSNQPQHF.

The chain links TRBV7-2 to TRBJ1-2, with D hard to call. V dropped 5 bases and J dropped 4 bases, with 20 bases sitting between them. CDR1 and CDR2 from the germline V gene are SGHTA and FQGNSA. The CDR3 covers 16 residues. The CDR3: CASSLRRTGPSYGYTF. In DNA, the CDR3 is TGTGCCAGCAGCCTGAGGAGGACCGGACCCTCCTATGGCTACACCTTC.

The chain joins TRBV6-1 to TRBJ1-2, with TRBD1 matching 7 bases. Germline values: CDR1 MNHNS, CDR2 SASEGT. V lost 3 bases to trimming and J lost 8 bases; unmatched junction nucleotides: 3. This CDR3 comprises 12 residues. This CDR3 reads CASSDRGEGYTF. For the CDR3, the DNA is TGTGCCAGCAGTGACAGGGGGGAGGGCTACACCTTC.

V usage is TRBV4-3 and J usage is TRBJ2-2; D gene ambiguous. In germline, CDR1 is LGHNA, CDR2 YSLEER. The CDR3 consists of 13 residues. V lost 4 bases and J lost 7, with 10 bases in between. CDR3 in DNA: TGCGCCAGCAGCCTTCTCCGAGACGGGGAGCTGTTTTTT. Amino acids: CASSLLRDGELFF.

This chain connects TRBV6-5 to TRBJ2-5; perhaps D is TRBD1 or TRBD2 (6 bases each). Germline loops: CDR1 MNHEY, CDR2 SVGAGI. The length of the CDR3 is 14 residues. The V end was cut by 10 bases, the J end by 4 bases, with 19 bases between. In nucleotides, the CDR3 is TGTGCCACCTGGTCACCGGGGGCAGGAGAGACCCAGTACTTC. Amino acid sequence: CATWSPGAGETQYF.

This clone was observed a few times. The V call is TRBV19, the J call TRBJ1-5, with TRBD1 matching over 7 bases. The germline CDR1 and CDR2 sequences are LNHDA and SQIVND (reference sequence). CDR3 length equals 17 residues. V lost 6 bases and J lost 4; bases outside the gene matches: 15. The CDR3 is CASSRLQTGSSNQPQHF. DNA for the CDR3: TGTGCCAGTAGCCGACTACAGACAGGGTCTTCTAATCAGCCCCAGCATTTT.

V is TRBV19 and J is TRBJ1-2, with 7 bases fitting TRBD1. CDR3 length equals 12 residues. V lost 6 bases and J lost 4; bases outside the gene matches: 2. Germline values: CDR1 LNHDA, CDR2 SQIVND (reference sequence). The CDR3 DNA reads as TGTGCCAGTAGAAACAGGGGCTATGGCTACACCTTC. This codes for CASRNRGYGYTF.

The chain's CDR3 is CASGSYNEQFF. The CDR3 DNA reads as TGTGCCAGCGGGTCCTACAATGAGCAGTTCTTC. The J gene is TRBJ2-1, the V gene TRBV28; D remains unclear. CDR1 is MDHEN and CDR2 is SYDVKM in the germline V gene. Trimming left V 8 bases short and J 1 base short, with 3 bases between. The CDR3 consists of 11 residues.

This chain uses TRBV13 with TRBJ2-1, with D possibly TRBD2 on 6 matching bases. The CDR3 loop spans 16 amino acids. Germline lookup yields CDR1 PRHDT and CDR2 FYEKMQ (reference sequence). V lost 5 bases, J lost 2 bases, and 16 bases lay in between. The CDR3 coding sequence is TGTGCCAGCAGCCCTAATCCTAGCGCCACCTACAATGAGCAGTTCTTC. Translating gives CASSPNPSATYNEQFF.

This chain uses TRBV2 with TRBJ2-3; 8 bases are a match to TRBD2. J was trimmed by 5 bases and V by 7 bases; bases with no gene match: 8. Germline V CDR1 and CDR2: SNHLY, FYNNEI. The CDR3 has 14 residues. The CDR3 spells CASNLAGPLDTQYF. CDR3 bases: TGTGCCAGCAATCTAGCGGGTCCTCTAGATACGCAGTATTTT.

The rearrangement uses TRBV4-2 and TRBJ1-3; no reliable D call. The germline V gene has CDR1 LGHNA and CDR2 YNFKEQ. With 4 bases removed from V and 6 bases from J, the gap between germline ends came to 19 bases. This CDR3 spans 16 amino acids. The DNA for the CDR3 is TGTGCCAGCAGCCTGGGCGGTCTTGAGGGATTAAACACCATATATTTT. The encoded protein is CASSLGGLEGLNTIYF.

The chain recombines TRBV14 with TRBJ1-5; unclear D gene. The germline V gene has CDR1 SGHDN and CDR2 FVKESK. V lost 4 bases and J 0 bases, leaving 7 bases between the germline ends. This CDR3 is built from 14 residues. The CDR3: CASSPSYSNQPQHF. CDR3 in DNA: TGTGCCAGCAGCCCTAGTTATAGCAATCAGCCCCAGCATTTT.

The rearrangement uses TRBV6-8 and TRBJ2-1, with 12 bases fitting TRBD2. With V trimmed by 6 bases and J by 4 bases, 10 bases remained unmatched. Germline assignment: CDR1 MNHGY and CDR2 SAAAGT. The CDR3 loop spans 17 amino acids. CDR3 sequence reads: CASRQLAGGLAYNEQFF. The CDR3 nucleotides are TGTGCCAGCAGGCAACTAGCGGGGGGACTCGCTTACAATGAGCAGTTCTTC.

This sequence joins TRBV7-2 and TRBJ2-4; D remains ambiguous. The CDR3 is made up of 17 amino acids. Trimming removed 2 bases at V and 2 bases at J, with 16 bases between. Per germline, CDR1 SGHTA and CDR2 FQGNSA. This CDR3 reads CASSLFERPSPKNIQYF. In DNA form, the CDR3 reads TGTGCCAGCAGCTTATTCGAGAGGCCCAGCCCCAAAAACATTCAGTACTTC.

The CDR3 protein is CASSEGLKNEQFF. CDR3 DNA: TGTGCCAGCAGTGAAGGGTTAAAGAATGAGCAGTTCTTC. This sequence joins TRBV25-1 and TRBJ2-1; no clear D. V was pared by 2 bases and J by 7 bases, with 9 bases between. The germline gives CDR1 MGHDK, CDR2 SYGVNS. The CDR3 consists of 13 residues.

This rearrangement joins TRBV18 to TRBJ1-6; 11 nucleotides align to TRBD1. The germline CDR1 and CDR2 sequences are KGHSH and LQKENI. V was pared by 5 bases and J by 11 bases, with 11 bases of the junction left unmatched. The CDR3 runs to 16 residues. CDR3 region: CASSTGTGGRVAPLHF. Here the CDR3 DNA reads TGTGCCAGCTCAACCGGGACAGGGGGAAGAGTTGCACCCCTCCACTTT.

This clone was counted once. The chain joins TRBV11-1 to TRBJ1-6, with D perhaps matching TRBD1 (5 bases). CDR1 and CDR2 from the germline V gene are SGHAT and FQDESV (reference sequence). V was cut by 8 bases and J by 11 bases, with 10 bases left in between. There are 11 residues in the CDR3. This chain's CDR3 is CASGTRPPLHF. The CDR3 DNA is TGTGCCAGCGGGACTAGGCCACCCCTCCACTTT.

The chain recombines TRBV7-2 with TRBJ1-2, with TRBD1 identical over 7 bases. Germline loops: CDR1 SGHTA, CDR2 FQGNSA. With V trimmed by 5 bases and J by 7 bases, 7 bases remained unmatched. The CDR3 is made up of 13 amino acids. CDR3 nucleotide sequence: TGTGCCAGCAGCCGAGACAGGGTTGGTGGCTACACCTTC. Its protein is CASSRDRVGGYTF.

The chain uses TRBV18 and TRBJ2-3; D perhaps matches TRBD2 (6 bases). The CDR3 covers 15 residues. Germline V CDR1 and CDR2: KGHSH, LQKENI. Trimming removed 3 bases from V and 0 bases from J, with 10 bases in between. In nucleotides, the CDR3 is TGTGCCAGCTCACCGGCGGGGAGTAGCACAGATACGCAGTATTTT. Encoded protein: CASSPAGSSTDTQYF.

The rearrangement links TRBV27 to TRBJ1-6, with D possibly TRBD1 on 6 matching bases. V was cut by 0 bases and J by 7 bases, with 13 bases left in between. The CDR3 loop spans 16 amino acids. The germline V gene has CDR1 MNHEY and CDR2 SMNVEV (reference sequence). CDR3 loop: CASSLSWGGGNSPLHF. The CDR3 DNA follows: TGTGCCAGCAGTTTATCATGGGGAGGGGGGAATTCACCCCTCCACTTT.

The chain is built from TRBV6-5 and TRBJ2-7; maybe TRBD2 (7 bases). The CDR3 is 13 residues long. V shed 9 bases and J shed 1 base, with 13 bases lying between them. CDR1 and CDR2 (germline): MNHEY, SVGAGI. CDR3 amino acids: CASTRGPSYEQYF. The CDR3 DNA is TGTGCCAGTACGCGGGGGCCTTCCTACGAGCAGTACTTC.